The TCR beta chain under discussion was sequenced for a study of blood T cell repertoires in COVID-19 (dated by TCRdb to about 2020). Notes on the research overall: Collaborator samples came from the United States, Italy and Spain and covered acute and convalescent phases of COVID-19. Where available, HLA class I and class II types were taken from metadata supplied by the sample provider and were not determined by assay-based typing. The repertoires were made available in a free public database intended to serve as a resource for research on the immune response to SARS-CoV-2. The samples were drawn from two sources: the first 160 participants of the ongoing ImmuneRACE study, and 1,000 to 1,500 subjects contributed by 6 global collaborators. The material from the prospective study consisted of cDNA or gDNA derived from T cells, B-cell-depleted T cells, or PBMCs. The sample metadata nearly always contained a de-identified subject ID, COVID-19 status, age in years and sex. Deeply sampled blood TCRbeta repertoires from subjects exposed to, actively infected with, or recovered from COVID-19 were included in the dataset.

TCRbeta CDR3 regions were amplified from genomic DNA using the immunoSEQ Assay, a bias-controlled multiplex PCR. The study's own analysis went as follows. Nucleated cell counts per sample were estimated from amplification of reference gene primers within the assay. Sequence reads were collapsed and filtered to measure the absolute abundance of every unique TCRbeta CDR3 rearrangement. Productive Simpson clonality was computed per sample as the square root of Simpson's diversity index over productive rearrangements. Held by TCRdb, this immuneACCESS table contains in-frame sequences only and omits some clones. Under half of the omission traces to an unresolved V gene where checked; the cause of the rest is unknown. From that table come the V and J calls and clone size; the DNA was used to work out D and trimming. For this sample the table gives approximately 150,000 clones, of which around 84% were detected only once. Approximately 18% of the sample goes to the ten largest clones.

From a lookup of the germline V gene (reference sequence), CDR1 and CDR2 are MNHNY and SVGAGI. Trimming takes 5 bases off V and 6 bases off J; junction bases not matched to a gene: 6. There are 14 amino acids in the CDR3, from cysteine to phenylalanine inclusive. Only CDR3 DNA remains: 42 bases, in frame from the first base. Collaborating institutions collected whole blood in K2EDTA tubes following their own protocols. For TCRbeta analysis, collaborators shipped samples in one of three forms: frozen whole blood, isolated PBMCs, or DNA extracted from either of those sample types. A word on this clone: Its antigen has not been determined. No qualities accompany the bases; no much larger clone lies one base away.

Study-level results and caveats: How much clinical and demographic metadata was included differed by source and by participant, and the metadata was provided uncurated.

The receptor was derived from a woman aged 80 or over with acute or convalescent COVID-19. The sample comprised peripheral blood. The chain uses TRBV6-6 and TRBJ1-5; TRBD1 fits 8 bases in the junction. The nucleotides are TGTGCCAGCAGTGCAGGGACAGGAGTTCAGCCCCAGCATTTT. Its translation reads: CASSAGTGVQPQHF.